A selection of T cell receptor beta chains follows, all from one sample in a study of cytomegalovirus exposure and HLA in healthy donors. Profiling relied on immunoSEQ multiplex PCR, and the TCRdb table lists in-frame clones only, not all of them. The table has more than 200,000 clones, over 75% seen once. Sequencing used PBMCs. All receptors derive from a male donor in good health and CMV-seronegative. The CDR3 runs from the conserved cysteine through the conserved F or W. The D gene is left open where the match is weak. A clone size is listed for some rows: how often the clone was seen (once, few, many), or a class if it is expanded.

J gene	D gene	CDR3 length	clone size	V gene	CDR3 protein	CDR3 DNA
TRBJ1-2	TRBD1	15	NA	TRBV6-1	CASSDPTGGGNGYTF	TGTGCCAGCAGTGACCCTACAGGGGGAGGAAATGGCTACACCTTC
TRBJ2-7	TRBD1	15	few	TRBV4-3	CASSQDRTGNYEQYF	TGCGCCAGCAGCCAGGACCGGACAGGGAACTACGAGCAGTACTTC
TRBJ2-7	TRBD2	17	NA	TRBV7-2	CASSSGTSGFISYEQYF	TGTGCCAGCAGCAGCGGGACTAGCGGGTTTATCTCCTACGAGCAGTACTTC
TRBJ2-1	TRBD1	15	NA	TRBV5-6	CASSLVGQGSTEQFF	TGTGCCAGCAGCTTGGTGGGACAGGGTTCGACTGAGCAGTTCTTC
TRBJ1-5	NA	15	NA	TRBV7-8	CASSLEDMGSQPQHF	TGTGCCAGCAGCTTAGAGGACATGGGTAGTCAGCCCCAGCATTTT
TRBJ2-5	NA	13	NA	TRBV21-1	CASSKVQIETQYF	TGTGCCAGCAGCAAAGTTCAGATCGAGACCCAGTACTTC
TRBJ2-3	TRBD2	19	NA	TRBV5-6	CASSLVPGLAGTAGDTQYF	TGTGCCAGCAGCTTGGTCCCGGGACTAGCGGGGACGGCGGGAGATACGCAGTATTTT
TRBJ1-5	TRBD1	19	few	TRBV28	CASTPGGQGDLYSNQPQHF	TGTGCCAGCACCCCCGGAGGACAGGGGGACCTCTATAGCAATCAGCCCCAGCATTTT
TRBJ1-5	NA	16	NA	TRBV18	CASSEMSPGVNQPQHF	TGTGCCAGCTCCGAAATGAGTCCCGGGGTAAATCAGCCCCAGCATTTT
TRBJ2-7	NA	14	NA	TRBV7-9	CASSSRTYPYEQYF	TGTGCCAGCAGCTCGAGAACCTACCCCTACGAGCAGTACTTC
TRBJ1-6	NA	15	NA	TRBV18	CASSPPLTEGSPLHF	TGTGCCAGCTCACCACCTCTGACTGAGGGATCACCCCTCCACTTT
TRBJ2-7	NA	15	NA	TRBV7-9	CASSLVTVHPYEQYF	TGTGCCAGCAGCTTAGTTACGGTGCACCCCTACGAGCAGTACTTC
TRBJ1-5	NA	14	few	TRBV10-2	CASSGAGSNQPQHF	TGCGCCAGCAGTGGAGCAGGGTCCAATCAGCCCCAGCATTTT
TRBJ2-1	NA	13	NA	TRBV25-1	CASQSGAYNEQFF	TGTGCCAGCCAATCCGGGGCCTACAATGAGCAGTTCTTC
TRBJ2-7	NA	13	NA	TRBV29-1	CSVETQLSYEQYF	TGCAGCGTTGAAACTCAACTTTCCTACGAGCAGTACTTC
TRBJ1-5	NA	13	NA	TRBV7-9	CASSPAGKQPQHF	TGTGCCAGCAGCCCGGCCGGGAAACAGCCCCAGCATTTT
TRBJ1-5	TRBD1	15	NA	TRBV6-5	CASSPGGQGDQPQHF	TGTGCCAGCAGTCCCGGTGGACAGGGTGATCAGCCCCAGCATTTT
TRBJ2-7	NA	16	NA	TRBV4-3	CASSQDRQGTYYEQYF	TGCGCCAGCAGCCAAGATAGGCAGGGGACCTACTACGAGCAGTACTTC
TRBJ1-4	TRBD1	15	NA	TRBV19	CASSGGQAWEEKLFF	TGTGCCAGTAGCGGGGGACAGGCGTGGGAAGAAAAACTGTTTTTT
TRBJ2-5	NA	14	NA	TRBV7-3	CASSLGLAQETQYF	TGTGCCAGCAGCTTAGGGCTAGCACAAGAGACCCAGTACTTC
TRBJ2-3	TRBD2	18	NA	TRBV4-2	CASSLRSSGGAPTDTQYF	TGTGCCAGCAGCTTACGATCTAGCGGGGGGGCCCCCACAGATACGCAGTATTTT
TRBJ2-2	TRBD1	15	once	TRBV7-6	CASTLGTGGTGELFF	TGTGCTAGCACCTTAGGCACAGGGGGCACCGGGGAGCTGTTTTTT
TRBJ2-7	NA	10	NA	TRBV5-1	CASHSDEQYF	TGCGCCAGCCATAGCGACGAGCAGTACTTC
TRBJ1-2	NA	15	NA	TRBV7-9	CSSSSRWGTRDGDTF	TGTTCCAGCAGCAGTAGGTGGGGGACACGCGATGGGGACACCTTC
TRBJ2-2	NA	16	NA	TRBV19	CASSILRLVNTGELFF	TGTGCCAGTAGTATTCTGAGACTAGTAAACACCGGGGAGCTGTTTTTT
TRBJ2-5	NA	12	few	TRBV28	CASSLTSQTQYF	TGTGCCAGCAGTTTAACGAGCCAGACCCAGTACTTC
TRBJ1-1	TRBD1	14	once	TRBV18	CASSPTTGDAEAFF	TGTGCCAGCTCACCAACCACAGGGGACGCTGAAGCTTTCTTT
TRBJ2-3	TRBD2	18	NA	TRBV18	CASSPPTSGGKDTDTQYF	TGTGCCAGCTCACCACCGACTAGCGGGGGGAAGGACACAGATACGCAGTATTTT
TRBJ1-2	NA	16	NA	TRBV7-2	CASSFSSLGGIYGYTF	TGTGCCAGCAGCTTTTCATCGTTGGGGGGGATCTATGGCTACACCTTC
TRBJ2-1	TRBD2	18	NA	TRBV7-3	CASSLGQGISGRAGEQFF	TGTGCCAGCAGCTTGGGACAGGGAATTAGCGGGAGGGCCGGGGAGCAGTTCTTC
TRBJ2-1	NA	14	NA	TRBV11-1	CASSSQRGGSEQFF	TGTGCCAGCAGCTCCCAGAGGGGGGGTAGTGAGCAGTTCTTC
TRBJ2-7	NA	14	once	TRBV25-1	CASSIDDTTYEQYF	TGTGCCAGCAGTATAGACGACACAACCTACGAGCAGTACTTC
TRBJ2-3	TRBD2	14	NA	TRBV4-3	CASSPRTSDDTQYF	TGCGCCAGCAGCCCCCGGACTAGCGACGATACGCAGTATTTT
TRBJ2-3	TRBD1	15	NA	TRBV18	CASSPPTGATDTQYF	TGTGCCAGCTCACCACCGACAGGGGCCACAGATACGCAGTATTTT
TRBJ1-1	TRBD1	17	NA	TRBV25-1	CASRNPGTGGKNTEAFF	TGTGCCAGCAGAAATCCCGGGACAGGGGGCAAGAACACTGAAGCTTTCTTT
TRBJ2-3	TRBD1	16	NA	TRBV6-5	CASSYATLTGADTQYF	TGTGCCAGCAGTTACGCTACCCTCACAGGGGCAGATACGCAGTATTTT
TRBJ2-1	TRBD1	15	NA	TRBV30	CAWSADGRGLNEQFF	TGTGCCTGGAGCGCAGACGGCAGGGGGCTCAATGAGCAGTTCTTC
TRBJ2-1	NA	14	few	TRBV6-5	CASSYLRGVGEQFF	TGTGCCAGCAGTTACCTCAGGGGCGTGGGTGAGCAGTTCTTC
TRBJ2-7	NA	15	NA	TRBV4-3	CASSQDLRGSYEQYF	TGCGCCAGCAGCCAAGATCTGCGGGGCTCCTACGAGCAGTACTTC
TRBJ1-1	NA	15	NA	TRBV4-1	CASSQGGLMNTEAFF	TGCGCCAGCAGCCAAGGTGGGCTTATGAACACTGAAGCTTTCTTT
TRBJ2-3	TRBD1	16	NA	TRBV18	CASSPPKGAGTDTQYF	TGTGCCAGCTCACCACCGAAGGGGGCCGGGACAGATACGCAGTATTTT
TRBJ1-2	NA	14	NA	TRBV9	CASSVTGTNYGYTF	TGTGCCAGCAGCGTAACAGGCACTAACTATGGCTACACCTTC
TRBJ1-1	NA	16	NA	TRBV19	CASSIGRGPGNTEAFF	TGTGCCAGTAGTATCGGGAGGGGCCCAGGGAACACTGAAGCTTTCTTT
TRBJ2-7	TRBD1	15	once	TRBV7-3	CASSMTGTGGYEQYF	TGTGCCAGCAGCATGACCGGGACAGGGGGCTACGAGCAGTACTTC
TRBJ2-7	NA	14	NA	TRBV30	CAWSVGGYSYEQYF	TGTGCCTGGAGTGTAGGAGGATACTCCTACGAGCAGTACTTC
TRBJ2-7	TRBD1	15	NA	TRBV6-1	CASSLLDRVGYEQYF	TGTGCCAGCAGCCTGTTGGACAGGGTAGGCTACGAGCAGTACTTC
TRBJ2-5	NA	16	once	TRBV6-1	CASSEPLSGTQETQYF	TGTGCCAGCAGTGAACCGTTAAGCGGGACACAAGAGACCCAGTACTTC
TRBJ1-6	NA	14	NA	TRBV9	CASSPRGGESPLHF	TGTGCCAGCAGCCCCCGGGGTGGGGAATCCCCCCTCCACTTT
TRBJ1-3	NA	16	NA	TRBV7-8	CASSLLGEGVGNTIYF	TGTGCCAGCAGCTTATTAGGGGAGGGAGTAGGAAACACCATATATTTT
TRBJ1-6	TRBD1	14	NA	TRBV28	CASSWDRDNSPLHF	TGTGCCAGCAGTTGGGACAGGGATAATTCACCCCTCCACTTT
TRBJ1-4	NA	15	few	TRBV4-3	CASSVHFSTNEKLFF	TGCGCCAGCAGCGTCCATTTTTCAACTAATGAAAAACTGTTTTTT
TRBJ2-6	NA	16	NA	TRBV29-1	CSVEVHTLSGANVLTF	TGCAGCGTTGAGGTCCACACCCTCTCTGGGGCCAACGTCCTGACTTTC
TRBJ2-7	NA	11	NA	TRBV27	CASSLGDEQYF	TGTGCCAGCAGCTTGGGAGACGAGCAGTACTTC
TRBJ2-1	NA	14	once	TRBV30	CAWSVSSSYNEQFF	TGTGCCTGGAGTGTTTCGAGCTCCTACAATGAGCAGTTCTTC
TRBJ1-4	NA	15	few	TRBV6-6	CASSLPRAREEKLFF	TGTGCCAGCAGTTTGCCCAGGGCTAGGGAAGAAAAACTGTTTTTT